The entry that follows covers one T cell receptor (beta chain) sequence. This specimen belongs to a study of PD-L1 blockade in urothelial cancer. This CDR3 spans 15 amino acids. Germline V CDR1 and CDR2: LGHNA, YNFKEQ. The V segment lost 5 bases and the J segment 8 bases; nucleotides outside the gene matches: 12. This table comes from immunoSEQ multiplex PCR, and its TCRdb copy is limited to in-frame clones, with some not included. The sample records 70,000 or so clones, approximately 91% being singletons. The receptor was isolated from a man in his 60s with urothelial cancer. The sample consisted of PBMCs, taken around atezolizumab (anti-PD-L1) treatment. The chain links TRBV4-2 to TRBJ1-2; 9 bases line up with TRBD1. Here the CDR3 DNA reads TGTGCCAGCAGCGAGCGGGACAGGGAAGGAAAGGGCTACACCTTC. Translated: CASSERDREGKGYTF.